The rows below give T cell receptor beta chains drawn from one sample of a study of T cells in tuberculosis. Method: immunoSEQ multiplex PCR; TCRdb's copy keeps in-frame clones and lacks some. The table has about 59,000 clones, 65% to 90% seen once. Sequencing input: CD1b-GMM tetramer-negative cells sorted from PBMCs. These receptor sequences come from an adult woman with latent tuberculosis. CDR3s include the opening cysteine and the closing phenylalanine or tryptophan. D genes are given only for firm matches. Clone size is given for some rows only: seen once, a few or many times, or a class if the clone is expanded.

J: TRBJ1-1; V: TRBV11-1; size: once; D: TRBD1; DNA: TGTGCCAGCAGCTTTTTTCGGGCAGGGGGCACTGAAGCTTTCTTT; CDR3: CASSFFRAGGTEAFF
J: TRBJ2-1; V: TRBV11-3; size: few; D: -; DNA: TGTGCCAGCAGCGTCCCTAACTACAATGAGCAGTTCTTC; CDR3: CASSVPNYNEQFF
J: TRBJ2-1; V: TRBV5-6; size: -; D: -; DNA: TGTGCCAGCAGCGAGAGGACAGTCTACAATGAGCAGTTCTTC; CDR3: CASSERTVYNEQFF
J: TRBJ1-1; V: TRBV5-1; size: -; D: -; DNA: TGCGCCAGCAGCTTGGAAGTTTTACAGGGTACTGAAGCTTTCTTT; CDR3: CASSLEVLQGTEAFF
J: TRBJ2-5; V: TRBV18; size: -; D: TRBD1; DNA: TGTGCCAGCTCACCGGCAAGGACAGGGGGTAGGGAGACCCAGTACTTC; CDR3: CASSPARTGGRETQYF
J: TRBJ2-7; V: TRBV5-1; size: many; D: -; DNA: TGCGCCAGCAGCTTGGAGGGGCCCTACGAGCAGTACTTC; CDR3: CASSLEGPYEQYF
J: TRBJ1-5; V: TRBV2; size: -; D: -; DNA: TGTGCCAGCCGAGACAGTAATCAGCCCCAGCATTTT; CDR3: CASRDSNQPQHF
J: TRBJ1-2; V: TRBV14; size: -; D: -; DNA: TGTGCCAGCAGCCAAGATACAGGATCCAACTATGGCTACACCTTC; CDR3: CASSQDTGSNYGYTF
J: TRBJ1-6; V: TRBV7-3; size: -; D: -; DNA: TGTGCCAGCAGCTTAACGGGAGGGGAGAGGTCACCCCTCCACTTT; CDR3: CASSLTGGERSPLHF
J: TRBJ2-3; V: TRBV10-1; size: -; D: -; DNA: TGCGCCAGCAGTGACGTAGGGGCCTCCACAGATACGCAGTATTTT; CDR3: CASSDVGASTDTQYF
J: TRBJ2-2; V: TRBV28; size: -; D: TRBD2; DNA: TGTGCCAGCCGCCGGGCGGGGGGCGGGGAGCTGTTTTTT; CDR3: CASRRAGGGELFF
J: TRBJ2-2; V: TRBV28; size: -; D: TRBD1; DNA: TGTGCCAGCAGTGGATTTTCCAAGACAGGGGTTCAGGGGAACACCGGGGAGCTGTTTTTT; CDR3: CASSGFSKTGVQGNTGELFF
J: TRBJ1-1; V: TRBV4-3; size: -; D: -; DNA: TGCGCCAGCAGCCTGACAGGGAACACTGAAGCTTTCTTT; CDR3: CASSLTGNTEAFF
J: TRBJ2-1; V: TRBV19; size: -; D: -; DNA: TGTGCCAGTAGTATGGGGGCCAAGTCCAGTGAGCAGTTCTTC; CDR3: CASSMGAKSSEQFF
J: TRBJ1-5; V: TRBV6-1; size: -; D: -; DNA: TGTGCCAGCAGTGTCAGGCAGGGGCGCGGACAGCCCCAGCATTTT; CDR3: CASSVRQGRGQPQHF
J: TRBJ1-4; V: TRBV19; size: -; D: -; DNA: TGTGCCAGTAGTATAATTACCGGAGCAGCAGAAAAACTGTTTTTT; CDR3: CASSIITGAAEKLFF
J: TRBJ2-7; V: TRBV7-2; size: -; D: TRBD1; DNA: TGTGCCAGCAGCCCTCGGACAGGGGAAAGCTCCTACGAGCAGTACTTC; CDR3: CASSPRTGESSYEQYF
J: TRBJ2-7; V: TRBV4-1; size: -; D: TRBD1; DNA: TGCGCCAGCAGCCAAACATTCAGGACAGGGGGCGTCCAGGGAGTGCAGTACTTC; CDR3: CASSQTFRTGGVQGVQYF
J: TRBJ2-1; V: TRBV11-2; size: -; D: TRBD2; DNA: TGTGCCAGCAGCTTAGATGGGGGACTAGCTGAGCAGTTCTTC; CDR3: CASSLDGGLAEQFF
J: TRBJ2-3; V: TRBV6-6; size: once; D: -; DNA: TGTGCCAGCAACAACGAGGCAAAGGGGACAGATACGCAGTATTTT; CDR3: CASNNEAKGTDTQYF
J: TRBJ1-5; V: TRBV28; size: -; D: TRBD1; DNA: TGTGCCAGCACCACTACCGGGACAGTAACCCGGGGAGATCAGCCCCAGCATTTT; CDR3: CASTTTGTVTRGDQPQHF
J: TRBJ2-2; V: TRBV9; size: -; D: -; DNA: TGTGCCAGCAGCGTAGCTCCTAGCATATACACCGGGGAGCTGTTTTTT; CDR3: CASSVAPSIYTGELFF
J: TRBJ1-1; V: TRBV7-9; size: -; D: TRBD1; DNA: TGTGCCAGCAGCTTCCGACAGGGGGACACTGAAGCTTTCTTT; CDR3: CASSFRQGDTEAFF
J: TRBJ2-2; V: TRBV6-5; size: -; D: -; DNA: TGTGCCAGCAGTAGGGGACAAAACACCGGGGAGCTGTTTTTT; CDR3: CASSRGQNTGELFF
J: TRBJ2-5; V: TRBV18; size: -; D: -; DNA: TGTGCCAGCTCACTTCAGGGAGGAGAGACCCAGTACTTC; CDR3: CASSLQGGETQYF
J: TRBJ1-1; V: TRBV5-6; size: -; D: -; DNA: TGTGCCAGCAGCCCCGGGGGGTTGGGAGTGAACACTGAAGCTTTCTTT; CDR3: CASSPGGLGVNTEAFF
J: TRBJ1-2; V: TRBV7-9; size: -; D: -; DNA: TGTGCCAGCAGCTTCGCGACGGGAGGCTACACCTTC; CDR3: CASSFATGGYTF
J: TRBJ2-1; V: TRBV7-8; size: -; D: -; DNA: TGTGCCAGCAGCTTTAACGGGGATGAGCAGTTCTTC; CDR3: CASSFNGDEQFF
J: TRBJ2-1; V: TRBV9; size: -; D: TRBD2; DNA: TGTGCCAGCAGCGGGACTAGCTCTCCCTACAATGAGCAGTTCTTC; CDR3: CASSGTSSPYNEQFF
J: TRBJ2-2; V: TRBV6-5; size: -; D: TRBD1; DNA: TGTGCCTCTCGTTTGGACAGGCGCAACACCGGGGAGCTGTTTTTT; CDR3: CASRLDRRNTGELFF
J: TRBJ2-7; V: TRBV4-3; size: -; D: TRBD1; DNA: TGCGCCAGCAGCCCCACCCGGGACAGACCCTACGAGCAGTACTTC; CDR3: CASSPTRDRPYEQYF
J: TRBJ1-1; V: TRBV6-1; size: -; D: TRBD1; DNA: TGTGCCAGCAGTGGGGGACAGGGACTGGGGACTGAAGCTTTCTTT; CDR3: CASSGGQGLGTEAFF
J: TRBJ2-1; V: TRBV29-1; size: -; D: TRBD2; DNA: TGCAGCGTTAGACTAGCGGGAGGGAACAATGAGCAGTTCTTC; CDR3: CSVRLAGGNNEQFF
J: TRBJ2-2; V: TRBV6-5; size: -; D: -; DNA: TGTGCCAGCAGTTCCAGGGTTTCCGGGGAGCTGTTTTTT; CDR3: CASSSRVSGELFF
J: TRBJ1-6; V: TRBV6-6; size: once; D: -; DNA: TGTGCCAGCAGTTGGGGAGGGCGTAATTCACCCCTCCACTTT; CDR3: CASSWGGRNSPLHF
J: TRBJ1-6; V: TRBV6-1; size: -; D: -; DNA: TGTGCCAGCAGTGAATGGGACATAGATAATTCCCCCCTCCACTTT; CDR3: CASSEWDIDNSPLHF
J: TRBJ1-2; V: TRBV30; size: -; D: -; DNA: TGTGCCTGGAGTCCCCTCAGAGGCTACACCTTC; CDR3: CAWSPLRGYTF
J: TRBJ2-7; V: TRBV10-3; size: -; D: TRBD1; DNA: TGTGCCATCAGGTCAGGCAGGGGGCCAGGGCAGTACTTC; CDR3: CAIRSGRGPGQYF
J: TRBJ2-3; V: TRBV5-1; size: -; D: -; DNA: TGCGCCAGCAGCTTGGCGCGTGACACCACTAGCACAGATACGCAGTATTTT; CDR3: CASSLARDTTSTDTQYF
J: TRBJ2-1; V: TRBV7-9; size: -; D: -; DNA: TGTGCCAGCAGCGTTAGCGGATCAGCCAATGAGCAGTTCTTC; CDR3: CASSVSGSANEQFF
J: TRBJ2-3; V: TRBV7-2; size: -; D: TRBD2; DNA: TGTGCCAGCACCAGTAGGACTAGAACAGATACGCAGTATTTT; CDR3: CASTSRTRTDTQYF
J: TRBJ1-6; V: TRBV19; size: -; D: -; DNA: TGTGCCAGTACCGACTCGACAGGTAACAATTCACCCCTCCACTTT; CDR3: CASTDSTGNNSPLHF
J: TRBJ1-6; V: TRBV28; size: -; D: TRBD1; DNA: TGTGCCAGCAGTTCACAGGGGACAAGGCTAAATTCACCCCTCCACTTT; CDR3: CASSSQGTRLNSPLHF
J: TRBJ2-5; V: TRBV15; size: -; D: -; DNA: TGTGCCACCAGCAGAGATACAGCCCCTGGGGGCGAGACCCAGTACTTC; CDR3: CATSRDTAPGGETQYF
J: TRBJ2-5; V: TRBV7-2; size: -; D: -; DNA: TGTGCCAGCAGCTCCCCAACCGTTTGGAGGCGGGAGACCCAGTACTTC; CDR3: CASSSPTVWRRETQYF
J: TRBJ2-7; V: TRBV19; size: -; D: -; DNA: TGTGCCAGTGGGGGAGGTTACTCCTACGAGCAGTACTTC; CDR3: CASGGGYSYEQYF
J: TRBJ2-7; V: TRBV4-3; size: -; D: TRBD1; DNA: TGCGCCAGCAGCCCCTACCGGGACAGCCCCTACGAGCAGTACTTC; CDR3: CASSPYRDSPYEQYF
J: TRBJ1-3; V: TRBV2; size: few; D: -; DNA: TGTGCCAGCCGATCGGGTGGAAACACCATATATTTT; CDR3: CASRSGGNTIYF